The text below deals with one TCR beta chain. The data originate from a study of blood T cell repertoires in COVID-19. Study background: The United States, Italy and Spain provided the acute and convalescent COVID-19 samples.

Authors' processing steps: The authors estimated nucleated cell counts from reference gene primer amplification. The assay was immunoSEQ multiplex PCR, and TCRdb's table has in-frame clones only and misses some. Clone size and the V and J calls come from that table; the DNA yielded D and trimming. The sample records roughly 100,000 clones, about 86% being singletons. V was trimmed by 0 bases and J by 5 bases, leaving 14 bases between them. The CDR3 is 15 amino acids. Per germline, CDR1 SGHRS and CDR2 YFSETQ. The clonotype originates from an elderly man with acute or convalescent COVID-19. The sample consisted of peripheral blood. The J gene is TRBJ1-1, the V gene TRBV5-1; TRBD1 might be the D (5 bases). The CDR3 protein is CASSLGPVGGTEAFF. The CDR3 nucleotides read TGCGCCAGCAGCTTGGGGCCCGTGGGGGGGACTGAAGCTTTCTTT.